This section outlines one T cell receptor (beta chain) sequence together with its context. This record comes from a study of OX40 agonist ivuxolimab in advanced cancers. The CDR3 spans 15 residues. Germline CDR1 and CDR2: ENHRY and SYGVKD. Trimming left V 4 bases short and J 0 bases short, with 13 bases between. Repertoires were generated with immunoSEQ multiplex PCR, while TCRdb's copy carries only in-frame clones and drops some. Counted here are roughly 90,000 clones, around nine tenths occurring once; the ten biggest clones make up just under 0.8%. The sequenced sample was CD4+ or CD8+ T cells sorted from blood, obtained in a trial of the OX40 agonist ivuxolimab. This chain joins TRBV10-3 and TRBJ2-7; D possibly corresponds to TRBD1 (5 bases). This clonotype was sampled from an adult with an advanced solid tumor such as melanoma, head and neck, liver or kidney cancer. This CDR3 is CAISGGLRSSYEQYF. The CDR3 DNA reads TGTGCCATCAGTGGGGGCCTCCGTAGCTCCTACGAGCAGTACTTC.